This T cell receptor (beta chain) is drawn from a study of CD4 T cells in relation to SARS-CoV-2 and coronaviruses. Overall study: PBMCs were cultured with antigen for 10 days before TCR beta sequencing. No peptide or an HIV-1 Nef peptide pool served as negative control.

The germline V gene encodes CDR1 SGHRS and CDR2 YFSETQ. Trimming removed 0 bases from V and 2 bases from J, with 12 bases in between. This CDR3 comprises 15 residues. With respect to this clone: What it recognizes is unknown.

This table comes from immunoSEQ multiplex PCR, and its TCRdb copy is limited to in-frame clones, with some not included. The sample includes 16,000 or so clones, 70% to 80% of them seen just once. Unexposed donor CD4+ T cells date from about 2011-2018, before the COVID-19 pandemic. CD4+ T cells were isolated from the cells after 10 days of culture. Each well had roughly 2.2 million PBMCs in around 4.9% human AB serum with IL-2. The sequenced material came from CD4+ T cells from PBMCs, cultured in vitro. This sequence was found in a human donor in good health. V is TRBV5-1 and J is TRBJ2-7, with D uncertain. The CDR3 DNA is TGCGCCAGCAGCTTGGTTTCTCGCGCGACCTACGAGCAGTACTTC. Amino acid sequence: CASSLVSRATYEQYF. The variable domain in full, with the rest retrieved from reference TRBV5-1 and TRBJ2-7, is KAGVTQTPRYLIKTRGQQVTLSCSPISGHRSVSWYQQTPGQGLQFLFEYFSETQRNKGNFPGRFSGRQFSNSRSEMNVSTLELGDSALYLCASSLVSRATYEQYFGPGTRLTVT.